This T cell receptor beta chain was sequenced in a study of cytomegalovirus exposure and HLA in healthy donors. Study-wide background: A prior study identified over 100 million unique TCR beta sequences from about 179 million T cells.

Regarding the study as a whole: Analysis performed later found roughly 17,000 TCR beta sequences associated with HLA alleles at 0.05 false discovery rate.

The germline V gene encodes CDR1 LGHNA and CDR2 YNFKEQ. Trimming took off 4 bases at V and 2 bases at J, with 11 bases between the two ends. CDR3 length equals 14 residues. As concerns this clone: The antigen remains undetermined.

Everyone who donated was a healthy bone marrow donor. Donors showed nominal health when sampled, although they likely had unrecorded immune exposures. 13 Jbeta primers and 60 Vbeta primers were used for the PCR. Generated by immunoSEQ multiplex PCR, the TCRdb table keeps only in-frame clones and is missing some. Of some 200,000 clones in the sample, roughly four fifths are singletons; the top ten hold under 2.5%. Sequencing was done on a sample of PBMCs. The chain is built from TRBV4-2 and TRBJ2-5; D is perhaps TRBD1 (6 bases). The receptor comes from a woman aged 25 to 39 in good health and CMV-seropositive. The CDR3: CASSLQGQQETQYF. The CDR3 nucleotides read TGTGCCAGCAGCCTACAAGGACAGCAAGAGACCCAGTACTTC.